This T cell receptor beta chain was captured in a study of OX40 agonist ivuxolimab in advanced cancers. With respect to the entire study: Ivuxolimab was a fully human IgG2 agonistic monoclonal antibody targeting the costimulatory receptor OX40 (CD134). Prior anti-PD-1, anti-PD-L1 or anti-CTLA-4 therapy was permitted, and less than 45% of dose-escalation patients had received checkpoint inhibitors. Three dose-escalation patients achieved partial responses, one with hepatocellular carcinoma and two with cutaneous melanoma. The paper reports the monotherapy dose-escalation portion (N of about 50 patients) of the phase I ivuxolimab trial. The dose-escalation cohort was around 83% male with a mean age of around 64 years, ranging from about 20 to 85. Of the approximately 50 dose-escalation patients, hepatocellular carcinoma was present in about 20, melanoma in approximately 15, renal cell carcinoma in 9 and head and neck cancer in 9. The purpose of peripheral TCRbeta sequencing was to test whether ivuxolimab changed TCR sequence diversity and led to clonal T-cell expansion. Intravenous ivuxolimab was administered to patients every 2 weeks at six dose levels: 0.01, 0.1, 0.3, 1.5, 3 and 10 mg/kg. Here is what the overall study found, with its caveats: After ivuxolimab, CD8+ T cells had more expanded clones than CD4+ T cells on average. The antigen specificity of the clonally expanded peripheral T cells was not determined. In partial responders in the 0.1-3.0 mg/kg groups, normalized peripheral clonal expansion was found to be among the lowest, especially among CD8+ T cells. At doses of 0.1 to 3.0 mg/kg, clonal expansion of both CD4+ and CD8+ blood T cells was observed from baseline to week 6. Low levels of normalized T-cell clonal expansion were also seen in some nonresponding patients.

Patients with a history of autoimmune disease or receiving systemic immunosuppression were excluded from the trial. Peripheral blood for TCR sequencing was collected from all dose cohorts at baseline, on cycle 4 day 1, and on cycle 7 day 1. Samples came from an open-label, multicenter, first-in-human phase I dose-escalation trial of ivuxolimab. Adults with locally advanced or metastatic head and neck squamous cell, hepatocellular, melanoma or renal cell carcinoma were enrolled in the trial. Before TCR sequencing, CD4+ and CD8+ T cells were separately sorted from peripheral blood. Sequences ENHRY (CDR1) and SYGVKD (CDR2) are obtained from the germline V gene. V and J are truncated by 3 bases and 0 bases respectively, leaving an intervening sequence of 6 bases. Taken from cysteine to phenylalanine, the CDR3 has 15 residues. Kept here is only the CDR3 DNA, which spans 45 bases and is read in frame from base 1.

In regard to this clone: Its antigen is not yet known. The sample holds no much larger clone one base away, and base qualities are not on file.

Genomic DNA was isolated from the sorted cells so that the TCRbeta CDR3 region could be sequenced. The immunoSEQ Assay was used to sequence the TCRbeta CDR3 regions. TCRdb holds this immuneACCESS table with in-frame rearrangements only. Some clones are missing; in checked studies, unresolved V genes explain under half, and the rest has no known cause. This sample gives 37,000 or so clones in total; roughly 84% of them show up just once. The ten largest clones add up to 19% of the sample. Sequencing was performed on CD4+ or CD8+ T cells sorted from blood, taken in a trial of the OX40 agonist ivuxolimab. In this chain, TRBV10-3 is recombined with TRBJ2-6; the D gene remains uncertain. This clonotype was obtained from an adult with an advanced solid tumor such as melanoma, head and neck, liver or kidney cancer. Here is the DNA: TGTGCCATCAGTGACCCGGACTCTGGGGCCAACGTCCTGACTTTC. Translated, it gives CAISDPDSGANVLTF.